This T cell receptor (beta chain) comes out of a study of blood T cells in healthy people across ages. Study observations and caveats: Estimated diversity across one million T cells was deemed an underestimate. Long-lived and aged donors differed, with more naive CD4+ cells and higher diversity in the long-lived.

PCR was performed a second time for 7 to 11 cycles using a sample-barcoded 5' primer and a J-beta primer mix. TCRdb independently ran MiXCR on the 5' RACE reads; one entry per CDR3 protein. The table has some 1.5 million distinct CDR3 sequences, approximately 30% seen once. CDR1 and CDR2 (germline): LGHNT, FRNRAP. J was trimmed by 4 bases and V by 0 bases; bases with no gene match: 3. This CDR3 comprises 16 residues. Each donor had about 9.6 milliliters of peripheral blood drawn. Notes on this clonotype: Its antigen is unknown.

The chain combines TRBV12-5 with TRBJ2-1; the match to TRBD2 covers 10 bases. This sequence originates from a woman in her 30s in good health. The source material was blood. The CDR3 loop is CASGLVGLAAYNEQFF. For the CDR3, the DNA is TGTGCTAGTGGTTTGGTCGGACTAGCGGCATACAATGAGCAGTTCTTC.